A selection of T cell receptor beta chains follows, all from one sample in a study of T cells after yellow fever vaccination. Via MiXCR, TCRdb re-called the 5' RACE reads, giving one row per CDR3 protein. This table holds roughly 340,000 distinct CDR3 sequences, over 8% found once. The material was PBMCs, obtained on the day of the first yellow fever vaccination. Receptors originate from a man between 18 and 29 years old who received the YFV17D yellow fever vaccine. CDR3s include the opening cysteine and the closing phenylalanine or tryptophan. A D gene is named only where the DNA matches it firmly. The size of a clone is reported for some rows only, either as once, few or many, or as a class for expanded clones.

NA,TRBV27,few,TRBJ1-6,CASSWGNYNSPLHF,TGTGCCAGCAGTTGGGGCAACTATAATTCACCCCTCCACTTT
NA,TRBV7-2,many,TRBJ2-7,CASRPPGYEQYF,TGTGCCAGCAGACCGCCAGGATACGAGCAGTACTTC
NA,TRBV20-1,many,TRBJ2-7,CSAPQLAAGDYEQYF,TGCAGTGCTCCCCAGTTAGCGGCAGGGGACTACGAGCAGTACTTC
NA,TRBV5-1,few,TRBJ1-2,CASSFRDNYGYTF,TGCGCCAGCAGCTTCCGGGACAACTATGGCTACACCTTC
NA,TRBV19,NA,TRBJ1-3,CASSLGSLGNTIYF,TGTGCCAGTAGTCTTGGGTCCTTGGGAAACACCATATATTTT
TRBD1,TRBV15,few,TRBJ2-3,CATRDRGPEDTQYF,TGTGCCACCAGAGATAGGGGGCCGGAAGATACGCAGTATTTT
NA,TRBV18,few,TRBJ1-2,CASSPPDKVYGYTF,TGTGCCAGCTCACCACCGGACAAAGTCTATGGCTACACCTTC
TRBD2,TRBV24-1,NA,TRBJ2-3,CATSDSGTSGGASTDTQYF,TGTGCCACCAGTGATTCCGGGACTAGCGGGGGAGCGAGCACAGATACGCAGTATTTT
NA,TRBV20-1,NA,TRBJ2-1,CSARRLKGYNEQFF,TGCAGTGCTAGAAGGCTTAAGGGCTACAATGAGCAGTTCTTC
NA,TRBV7-9,many,TRBJ2-2,CASSLKAVVTGELFF,TGTGCCAGCAGCTTAAAGGCCGTGGTCACCGGGGAGCTGTTTTTT
NA,TRBV18,NA,TRBJ2-3,CASSPELYTDTQYF,TGTGCCAGCTCACCGGAGCTGTACACAGATACGCAGTATTTT
TRBD2,TRBV12-3/TRBV12-4,NA,TRBJ2-3,CASSPSPIRSGGTTDTQYF,TGTGCCAGCAGTCCCTCCCCTATTCGGAGCGGGGGTACAACAGATACGCAGTATTTT
NA,TRBV11-2,NA,TRBJ2-1,CASSLGHWYDEQFF,TGTGCCAGCAGCTTAGGGCATTGGTACGATGAGCAGTTCTTC
NA,TRBV30,NA,TRBJ1-4,CAWGRHQGREKLFF,TGTGCCTGGGGGAGACACCAAGGGCGTGAAAAACTGTTTTTT
NA,TRBV6-1,few,TRBJ1-5,CASSPDSYSNQPQHF,TGTGCCAGCAGTCCGGACAGCTATAGCAATCAGCCCCAGCATTTT
TRBD1,TRBV29-1,few,TRBJ1-5,CSVRDRGPWQPQHF,TGCAGCGTACGGGACAGGGGGCCTTGGCAGCCCCAGCATTTT
NA,TRBV7-9,NA,TRBJ2-5,CASSPDQYF,TGTGCCAGCAGCCCGGACCAGTACTTC
TRBD1,TRBV4-1,many,TRBJ1-4,CASSQDETGNEKLFF,TGCGCCAGCAGCCAAGACGAGACAGGGAATGAAAAACTGTTTTTT
NA,TRBV9,few,TRBJ1-5,CASSVSSNSNQPQHF,TGTGCCAGCAGCGTGAGCAGCAATAGCAATCAGCCCCAGCATTTT